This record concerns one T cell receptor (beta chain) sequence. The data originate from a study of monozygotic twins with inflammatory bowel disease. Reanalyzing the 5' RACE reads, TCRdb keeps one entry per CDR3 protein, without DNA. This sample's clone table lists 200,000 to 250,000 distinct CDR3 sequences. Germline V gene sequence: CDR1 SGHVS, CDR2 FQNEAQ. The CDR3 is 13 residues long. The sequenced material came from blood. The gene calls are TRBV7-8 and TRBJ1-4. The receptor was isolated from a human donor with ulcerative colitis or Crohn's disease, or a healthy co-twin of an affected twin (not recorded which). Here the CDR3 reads CASSLAGDWHLCF.